Shown below are 27 T cell receptor beta chains from a single sample sequenced in a study of OX40 agonist ivuxolimab in advanced cancers. This table comes from immunoSEQ multiplex PCR, and its TCRdb copy is limited to in-frame clones, with some not included. The sample has roughly 69,000 clones, 70% to 90% seen once. The source was CD4+ or CD8+ T cells sorted from blood, collected in a trial of the OX40 agonist ivuxolimab. Receptors originate from an adult with an advanced solid tumor such as melanoma, head and neck, liver or kidney cancer.

The rearrangement uses TRBV9 and TRBJ2-7, with a possible D match to TRBD2 (5 bases). Germline lookup yields CDR1 SGDLS and CDR2 YYNGEE. The V and J ends lost 4 bases and 5 bases respectively, with 16 bases between them. CDR3 length: 14 amino acids. Written as DNA, the CDR3 is TGTGCCAGCAGCAGGCAAACTAGTTTCCACGAGCAGTACTTC. Translating it yields CASSRQTSFHEQYF.

The V and J genes are TRBV4-3 and TRBJ1-2; the match to TRBD1 covers 8 bases. The trim removed 0 bases at V and 6 bases at J, leaving 9 bases unmatched. There are 16 residues in the CDR3. Germline-derived CDR1 and CDR2 are LGHNA and YSLEER. The CDR3 here is CASSQDYVQGAHGYTF. The CDR3 region has the DNA TGCGCCAGCAGCCAAGATTATGTCCAGGGGGCGCATGGCTACACCTTC.

The chain combines TRBV14 with TRBJ2-3, with D possibly being TRBD1 or TRBD2 (5 bases each). V dropped 1 base and J dropped 1 base, with 9 bases sitting between them. The germline CDR1 and CDR2 sequences are SGHDN and FVKESK. CDR3 length: 15 residues. The CDR3 sequence: CASSQGDPRTDTQYF. CDR3 DNA: TGTGCCAGCAGCCAAGGGGACCCGCGCACAGATACGCAGTATTTT.

The chain has TRBV15 and TRBJ2-1; weak D call: TRBD2 (6 bases). Germline-derived CDR1 and CDR2 are LNHNV and YYDKDF (reference sequence). V lost 3 bases and J lost 7, with 10 bases in between. CDR3 length equals 13 residues. The CDR3 DNA reads TGTGCCACCAGCAGGGAGACTAGGAATGAGCAGTTCTTC. The encoded protein is CATSRETRNEQFF.

The J gene is TRBJ1-4, the V gene TRBV2; D unclear. Germline CDR1 and CDR2: SNHLY and FYNNEI. V was clipped by 5 bases and J by 3 bases, with 10 bases between them. This CDR3 has 14 amino acids. CDR3 nucleotides: TGTGCCAGCAGTCCCTACCAATCTAATGAAAAACTGTTTTTT. Encoded protein: CASSPYQSNEKLFF. Complete variable domain (other parts from reference TRBV2 and TRBJ1-4): EPEVTQTPSHQVTQMGQEVILRCVPISNHLYFYWYRQILGQKVEFLVSFYNNEISEKSEIFDDQFSVERPDGSNFTLKIRSTKLEDSAMYFCASSPYQSNEKLFFGSGTQLSVL.

The chain joins TRBV11-3 to TRBJ2-2; 8 bases fit TRBD1. This CDR3 region has 15 residues. Looked up from germline, CDR1 is SGHNT and CDR2 is YENEEA. V lost 5 bases and J lost 6; bases outside the gene matches: 8. CDR3 DNA sequence: TGTGCCAGCAGCACTCGACAGGGGAGGTCCGGGGAGCTGTTTTTT. Its protein is CASSTRQGRSGELFF.

This rearrangement joins TRBV6-6 to TRBJ1-1; D call uncertain. The V and J ends lost 4 bases and 2 bases respectively, with 8 bases between them. Germline V gene lookup returns CDR1 MNHNY and CDR2 SVGAGI (reference sequence). The CDR3 length is 13 residues. The CDR3 region has the DNA TGTGCCAGCAGTTCTTGGGGAAACACTGAAGCTTTCTTT. It translates to CASSSWGNTEAFF.

The chain couples TRBV4-3 to TRBJ2-7; tentative D call: TRBD1 (6 bases). The CDR3 consists of 16 residues. Trimming removed 0 bases from V and 4 bases from J, with 16 bases in between. The V gene's germline CDR1 is LGHNA and CDR2 YSLEER. The DNA of the CDR3 is TGCGCCAGCAGCCAAGATATGGCAGGGGCCCAGTACGAGCAGTACTTC. This translates into CASSQDMAGAQYEQYF.

This clone was picked up a small number of times. V gene TRBV7-2 combines with J gene TRBJ1-5; D is undetermined. Germline loops: CDR1 SGHTA, CDR2 FQGNSA. The CDR3 is 14 amino acids. With 7 bases removed from V and 3 bases from J, the gap between germline ends came to 13 bases. CDR3 nucleotide sequence: TGTGCCAGCACCACCGGCGCCGCCAATCAGCCCCAGCATTTT. It codes for CASTTGAANQPQHF.

This chain connects TRBV2 to TRBJ1-3, with TRBD1 matching over 9 bases. Germline CDR1 is SNHLY and CDR2 is FYNNEI. The CDR3 contains 16 residues. V was clipped by 6 bases and J by 0 bases; unmatched bases: 6. CDR3 in amino acids: CASSQGTGRSGNTIYF. The CDR3 bases are TGTGCCAGCAGCCAGGGGACAGGGCGCTCTGGAAACACCATATATTTT. The full variable domain, completed using reference TRBV2 and TRBJ1-3, is EPEVTQTPSHQVTQMGQEVILRCVPISNHLYFYWYRQILGQKVEFLVSFYNNEISEKSEIFDDQFSVERPDGSNFTLKIRSTKLEDSAMYFCASSQGTGRSGNTIYFGEGSWLTVV.

The chain uses TRBV13 and TRBJ2-7, with 9 nucleotides matching TRBD1. Unmatched junction bases numbered 8, after V lost 5 bases and J lost 3 bases. Germline values: CDR1 PRHDT, CDR2 FYEKMQ (reference sequence). The CDR3 runs 15 residues. The CDR3 nucleotides read TGTGCCAGCAGCAAATTCGGACAGGGGAACTACGAGCAGTACTTC. Amino acid sequence: CASSKFGQGNYEQYF. The full variable domain, in which reference TRBV13 and TRBJ2-7 provide the parts outside the CDR3, is AAGVIQSPRHLIKEKRETATLKCYPIPRHDTVYWYQQGPGQDPQFLISFYEKMQSDKGSIPDRFSAQQFSDYHSELNMSSLELGDSALYFCASSKFGQGNYEQYFGPGTRLTVT.

The chain joins TRBV29-1 to TRBJ2-5; D is possibly TRBD2 (6 bases). The CDR3 is 13 residues long. The germline gives CDR1 SQVTM, CDR2 ANQGSEA. V was shortened by 3 bases and J by 5 bases, with 13 bases between the two germline ends. This CDR3 is CSVELARTETQYF. DNA for the CDR3: TGCAGCGTTGAGCTAGCGAGGACGGAGACCCAGTACTTC.

The V and J genes are TRBV10-3 and TRBJ2-7, with D maybe TRBD1 (6 bases). Germline lookup yields CDR1 ENHRY and CDR2 SYGVKD. The CDR3 is made up of 11 amino acids. Between the trimmed V and J ends, which lost 10 bases and 3 bases, there was a span of 10 bases. The CDR3 reads CATKGDYEQYF. The CDR3 DNA follows: TGTGCCACCAAGGGGGACTACGAGCAGTACTTC.

The chain links TRBV5-1 to TRBJ2-1; 12 bases match TRBD1. After removal of 1 base from V and 7 bases from J, the junction contained 3 bases not matched to a gene. Germline CDR1 is SGHRS and CDR2 is YFSETQ. This CDR3 is built from 15 residues. The CDR3 here is CASSLRDRGLNEQFF. The CDR3, as DNA: TGCGCCAGCAGCTTGCGGGACAGGGGGCTTAATGAGCAGTTCTTC.

This chain connects TRBV7-2 to TRBJ1-1; possible D gene TRBD1, 5 bases. Germline CDR1 and CDR2: SGHTA and FQGNSA. The CDR3 is 14 residues long. Trimming pared 5 bases from V and 1 base from J, leaving 11 bases between. The CDR3 bases are TGTGCCAGCAGCCCGCCCAGGGAGAACACTGAAGCTTTCTTT. Amino acids: CASSPPRENTEAFF.

The chain links TRBV10-3 to TRBJ2-3, with D hard to call. V lost 7 bases and J 2 bases, leaving 7 bases between the germline ends. The germline gives CDR1 ENHRY, CDR2 SYGVKD. The CDR3 is 12 residues long. The CDR3 region is CAIKGSTDTQYF. DNA for the CDR3: TGTGCCATCAAGGGATCCACAGATACGCAGTATTTT.

This chain links TRBV5-1 with TRBJ2-2; no definite D call. The CDR3 runs 16 residues. The V gene's germline CDR1 is SGHRS and CDR2 YFSETQ. V dropped 0 bases and J dropped 3 bases, with 12 bases sitting between them. The CDR3 coding sequence is TGCGCCAGCAGCTTGGTCGGTTGGTCGGACACCGGGGAGCTGTTTTTT. Translation: CASSLVGWSDTGELFF.

V is TRBV4-3 and J is TRBJ1-5, with D tentatively TRBD1 (6 bases). The CDR3 consists of 15 residues. V was trimmed by 1 base and J by 7 bases, leaving 14 bases between them. Germline values: CDR1 LGHNA, CDR2 YSLEER. The CDR3 bases are TGCGCCAGCAGCCAAGCGTGGGGGACAAGGCAGCCCCAGCATTTT. Translating gives CASSQAWGTRQPQHF.

The chain carries TRBV19 and TRBJ2-1; TRBD2 agrees at 10 bases. Unmatched junction bases numbered 7, after V lost 8 bases and J lost 0 bases. CDR1 LNHDA and CDR2 SQIVND come from the germline V gene (reference sequence). There are 16 residues in the CDR3. CDR3 residues: CASGWASGGSYNEQFF. CDR3 sequence (DNA): TGTGCCAGTGGGTGGGCTAGCGGGGGCTCCTACAATGAGCAGTTCTTC.

This CDR3 reads CASSLERGRSGAEAFF. CDR3 coding DNA: TGTGCCAGCAGCTTAGAAAGGGGGCGAAGTGGAGCTGAAGCTTTCTTT. The chain joins TRBV7-2 to TRBJ1-1; 7 nucleotides match TRBD1. The CDR3 is 16 amino acids. Germline CDR1 reads SGHTA; CDR2 reads FQGNSA. Germline trimming cut 1 base from V and 6 bases from J; bases unmatched to any gene: 11.

This clone was recorded a few times. This chain joins TRBV29-1 and TRBJ2-5, with D maybe TRBD2 (5 bases). V lost 1 base to trimming and J lost 2 bases, with 11 bases between them. The CDR3 sequence is 14 residues long. Germline CDR1 and CDR2: SQVTM and ANQGSEA. CDR3 DNA: TGCAGCGTTGAAGTCCCGGGATTACAAGAGACCCAGTACTTC. The encoded protein is CSVEVPGLQETQYF.

As DNA, the CDR3 is TGTGCCAGCAGTTTTGAGGGAGGGGCCCTGGGTTATCAGCCCCAGCATTTT. Amino acids: CASSFEGGALGYQPQHF. The V call is TRBV2, the J call TRBJ1-5; possibly TRBD1 for D (5 bases). The germline gives CDR1 SNHLY, CDR2 FYNNEI. Deletions cut 5 bases from V and 5 bases from J, with 22 bases between. The CDR3 is 17 residues long. The whole variable domain, filled in from reference TRBV2 and TRBJ1-5, reads EPEVTQTPSHQVTQMGQEVILRCVPISNHLYFYWYRQILGQKVEFLVSFYNNEISEKSEIFDDQFSVERPDGSNFTLKIRSTKLEDSAMYFCASSFEGGALGYQPQHFGDGTRLSIL.

CDR3 amino acids: CASSLAGYEKLFF. The CDR3 region has the DNA TGTGCCAGCAGCTTAGCAGGGTATGAAAAACTGTTTTTT. The chain links TRBV7-9 to TRBJ1-4; D call uncertain. Trimming left V 0 bases short and J 6 bases short, with 5 bases between. The CDR3 loop spans 13 amino acids. The V gene's germline CDR1 is SEHNR and CDR2 FQNEAQ (reference sequence).

The V gene is TRBV7-9, the J gene TRBJ1-2, with D unresolved. This CDR3 spans 13 amino acids. CDR1 is SEHNR, CDR2 FQNEAQ, per germline (reference sequence). Trimming left V 5 bases short and J 4 bases short, with 11 bases between. In nucleotides, the CDR3 is TGTGCCAGCAGCCCTGGTGGGATCTATGGCTACACCTTC. This encodes CASSPGGIYGYTF. Full variable domain (missing parts from reference TRBV7-9 and TRBJ1-2): DTGVSQNPRHKITKRGQNVTFRCDPISEHNRLYWYRQTLGQGPEFLTYFQNEAQLEKSRLLSDRFSAERPKGSFSTLEIQRTEQGDSAMYLCASSPGGIYGYTFGSGTRLTVV.

This chain joins TRBV19 and TRBJ2-2, with 13 bases fitting TRBD2. This CDR3 is 16 amino acids long. Germline V CDR1 and CDR2: LNHDA, SQIVND (reference sequence). V was pared by 7 bases and J by 5 bases, with 7 bases of the junction left unmatched. This CDR3 reads CASTILAGGRTGELFF. The CDR3 DNA sequence: TGTGCCAGTACCATACTAGCGGGAGGGCGAACCGGGGAGCTGTTTTTT.

This clone occurred a few times. CDR3 amino acids: CASSLSPRLSNQPQHF. DNA of the CDR3: TGTGCCAGCAGTTTATCTCCGCGGTTGAGCAATCAGCCCCAGCATTTT. The chain joins TRBV27 to TRBJ1-5, with unresolved D. The CDR3 length is 16 residues. V dropped 0 bases and J dropped 1 base, with 10 bases sitting between them. From germline, CDR1 is MNHEY and CDR2 SMNVEV (reference sequence).

The CDR3, as DNA: TGTGCCAGCAGCTTAGATAGCCGCGATGAGCAGTTCTTC. Its protein is CASSLDSRDEQFF. J is TRBJ2-1 and V is TRBV11-3; D remains unclear. The V gene's germline CDR1 is SGHNT and CDR2 YENEEA. There are 13 residues in the CDR3. Trimming took 0 bases from V and 8 from J, leaving 8 bases between them. The full variable domain, its missing parts supplied by reference TRBV11-3 and TRBJ2-1, is EAGVVQSPRYKIIEKKQPVAFWCNPISGHNTLYWYLQNLGQGPELLIRYENEEAVDDSQLPKDRFSAERLKGVDSTLKIQPAELGDSAVYLCASSLDSRDEQFFGPGTRLTVL.